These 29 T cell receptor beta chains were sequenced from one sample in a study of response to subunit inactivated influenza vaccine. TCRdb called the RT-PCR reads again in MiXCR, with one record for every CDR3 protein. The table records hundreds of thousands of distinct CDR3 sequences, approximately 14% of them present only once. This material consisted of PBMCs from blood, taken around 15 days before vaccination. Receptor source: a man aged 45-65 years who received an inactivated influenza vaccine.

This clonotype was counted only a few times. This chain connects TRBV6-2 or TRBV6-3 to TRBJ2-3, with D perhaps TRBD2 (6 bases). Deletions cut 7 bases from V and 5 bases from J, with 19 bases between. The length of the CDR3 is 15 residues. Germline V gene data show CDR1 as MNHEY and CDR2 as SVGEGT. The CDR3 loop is CASTKGLSNQDTQYF. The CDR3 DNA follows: TGTGCCAGCACCAAGGGACTCAGCAATCAAGATACGCAGTATTTT.

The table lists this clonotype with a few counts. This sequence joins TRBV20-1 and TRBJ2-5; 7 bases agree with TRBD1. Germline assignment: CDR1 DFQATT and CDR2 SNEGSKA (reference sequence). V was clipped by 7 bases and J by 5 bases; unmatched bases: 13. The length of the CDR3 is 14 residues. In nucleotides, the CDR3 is TGCAGTGTTGCCCGGGACAGTCTCTCGGAGACCCAGTACTTC. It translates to CSVARDSLSETQYF.

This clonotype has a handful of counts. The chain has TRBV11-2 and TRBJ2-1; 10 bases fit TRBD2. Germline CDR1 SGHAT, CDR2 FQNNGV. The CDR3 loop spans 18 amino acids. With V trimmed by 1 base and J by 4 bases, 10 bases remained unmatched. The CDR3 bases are TGTGCCAGCAGCTTAGTCTCCCCACTAGCGGGACGGTACAATGAGCAGTTCTTC. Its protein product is CASSLVSPLAGRYNEQFF.

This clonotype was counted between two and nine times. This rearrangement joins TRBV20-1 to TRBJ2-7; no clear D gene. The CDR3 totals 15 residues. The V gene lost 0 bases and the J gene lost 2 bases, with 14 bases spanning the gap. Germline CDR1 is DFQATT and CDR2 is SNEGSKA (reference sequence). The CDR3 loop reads CSARDLAAITYEQYF. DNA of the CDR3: TGCAGTGCTAGAGATTTAGCAGCTATAACCTACGAGCAGTACTTC.

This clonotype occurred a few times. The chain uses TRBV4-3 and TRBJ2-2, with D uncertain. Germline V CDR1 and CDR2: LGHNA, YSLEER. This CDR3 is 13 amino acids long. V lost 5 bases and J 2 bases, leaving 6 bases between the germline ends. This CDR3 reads CASSSENTGELFF. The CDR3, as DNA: TGCGCCAGCAGCTCAGAAAACACCGGGGAGCTGTTTTTT.

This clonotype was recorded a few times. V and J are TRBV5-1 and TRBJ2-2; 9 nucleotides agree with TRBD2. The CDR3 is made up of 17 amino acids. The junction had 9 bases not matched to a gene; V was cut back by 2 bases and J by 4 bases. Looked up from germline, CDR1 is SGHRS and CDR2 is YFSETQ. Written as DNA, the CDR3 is TGCGCCAGCAGCTTCGTTCCTAGCGGGGCATTCACCGGGGAGCTGTTTTTT. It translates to CASSFVPSGAFTGELFF.

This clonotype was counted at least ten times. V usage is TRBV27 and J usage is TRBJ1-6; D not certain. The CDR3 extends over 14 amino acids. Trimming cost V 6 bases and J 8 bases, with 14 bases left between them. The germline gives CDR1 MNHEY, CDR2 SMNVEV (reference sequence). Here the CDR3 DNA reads TGTGCCAGCAGCCACCGCCGTGGGGATTCACCCCTCCACTTT. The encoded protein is CASSHRRGDSPLHF.

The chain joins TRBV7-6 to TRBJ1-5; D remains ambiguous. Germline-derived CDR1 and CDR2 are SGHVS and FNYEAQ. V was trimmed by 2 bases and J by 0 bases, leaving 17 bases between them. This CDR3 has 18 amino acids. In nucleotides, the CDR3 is TGTGCCAGCAGCTTAAGCGTGGCCGTACTCTATAGCAATCAGCCCCAGCATTTT. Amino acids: CASSLSVAVLYSNQPQHF.

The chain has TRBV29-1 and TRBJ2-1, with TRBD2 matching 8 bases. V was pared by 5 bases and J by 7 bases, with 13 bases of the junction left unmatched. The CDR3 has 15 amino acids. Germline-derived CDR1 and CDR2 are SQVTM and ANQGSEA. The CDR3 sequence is CSVPLSTSGVNEQFF. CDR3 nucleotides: TGCAGCGTTCCTCTAAGCACTAGCGGAGTTAATGAGCAGTTCTTC.

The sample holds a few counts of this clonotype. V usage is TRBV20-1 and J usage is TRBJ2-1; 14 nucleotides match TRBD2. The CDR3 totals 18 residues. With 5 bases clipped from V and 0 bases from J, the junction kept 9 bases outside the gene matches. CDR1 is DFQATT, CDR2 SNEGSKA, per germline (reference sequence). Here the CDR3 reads CSAPRLAGGPSSYNEQFF. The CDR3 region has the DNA TGCAGTGCTCCCCGACTAGCGGGAGGGCCTAGCTCCTACAATGAGCAGTTCTTC.

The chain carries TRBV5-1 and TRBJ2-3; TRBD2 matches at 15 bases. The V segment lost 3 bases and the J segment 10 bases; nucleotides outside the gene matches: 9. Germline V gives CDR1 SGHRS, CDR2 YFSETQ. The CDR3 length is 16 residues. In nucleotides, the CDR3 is TGCGCCAGCAGCTGGACTAGCGGGGGGGGACCCCCCTCGCAGTATTTT. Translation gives CASSWTSGGGPPSQYF.

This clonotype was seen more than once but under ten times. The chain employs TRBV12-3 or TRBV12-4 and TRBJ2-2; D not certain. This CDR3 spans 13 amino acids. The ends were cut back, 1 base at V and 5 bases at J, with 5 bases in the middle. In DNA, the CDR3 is TGTGCCAGCAGTTTAGGGCAGACCGGGGAGCTGTTTTTT. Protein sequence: CASSLGQTGELFF.

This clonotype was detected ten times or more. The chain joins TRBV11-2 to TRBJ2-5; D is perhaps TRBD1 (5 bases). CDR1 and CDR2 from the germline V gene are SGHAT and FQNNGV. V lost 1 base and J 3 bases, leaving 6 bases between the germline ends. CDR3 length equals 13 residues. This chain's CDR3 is CASSLGREETQYF. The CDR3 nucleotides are TGTGCCAGCAGCTTAGGCAGGGAAGAGACCCAGTACTTC.

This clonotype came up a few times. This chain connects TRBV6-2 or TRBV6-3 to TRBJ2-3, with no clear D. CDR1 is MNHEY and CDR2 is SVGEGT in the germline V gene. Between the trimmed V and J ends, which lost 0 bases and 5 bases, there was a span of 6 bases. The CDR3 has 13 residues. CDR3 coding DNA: TGTGCCAGCAGTTACTCCGACGGAGATACGCAGTATTTT. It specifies CASSYSDGDTQYF.

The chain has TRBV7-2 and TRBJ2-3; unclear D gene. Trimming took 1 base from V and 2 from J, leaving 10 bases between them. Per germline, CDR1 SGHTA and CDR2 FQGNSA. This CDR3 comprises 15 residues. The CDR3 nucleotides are TGTGCCAGCAGCTTAGTCGGCTACTCCACAGATACGCAGTATTTT. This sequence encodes CASSLVGYSTDTQYF.

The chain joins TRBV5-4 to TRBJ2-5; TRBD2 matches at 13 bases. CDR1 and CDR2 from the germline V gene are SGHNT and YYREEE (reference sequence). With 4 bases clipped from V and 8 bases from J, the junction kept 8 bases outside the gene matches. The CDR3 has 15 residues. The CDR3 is CASSPGLAGLGTQYF. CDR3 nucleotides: TGTGCCAGCAGCCCGGGACTAGCGGGGCTTGGAACCCAGTACTTC.

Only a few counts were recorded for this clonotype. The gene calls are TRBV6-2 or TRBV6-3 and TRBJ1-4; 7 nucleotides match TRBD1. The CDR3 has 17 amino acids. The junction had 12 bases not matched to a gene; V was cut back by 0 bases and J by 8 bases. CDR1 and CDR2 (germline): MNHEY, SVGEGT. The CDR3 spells CASSYSVDQGEKEKLFF. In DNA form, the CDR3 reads TGTGCCAGCAGTTACTCAGTCGACCAGGGGGAAAAAGAAAAACTGTTTTTT.

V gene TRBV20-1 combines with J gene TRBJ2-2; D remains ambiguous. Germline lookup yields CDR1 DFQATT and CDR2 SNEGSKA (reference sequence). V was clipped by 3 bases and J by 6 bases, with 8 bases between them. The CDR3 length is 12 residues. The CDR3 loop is CSARDPAGELFF. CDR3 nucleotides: TGCAGTGCTAGGGACCCCGCCGGGGAGCTGTTTTTT.

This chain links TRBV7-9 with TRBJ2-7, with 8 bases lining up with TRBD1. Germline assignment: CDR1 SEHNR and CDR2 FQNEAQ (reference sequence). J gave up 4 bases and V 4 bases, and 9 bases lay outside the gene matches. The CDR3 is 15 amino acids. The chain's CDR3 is CASSSGQGIIYEQYF. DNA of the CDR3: TGTGCCAGCAGCTCAGGACAGGGAATTATTTACGAGCAGTACTTC. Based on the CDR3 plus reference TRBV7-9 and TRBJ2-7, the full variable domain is DTGVSQNPRHKITKRGQNVTFRCDPISEHNRLYWYRQTLGQGPEFLTYFQNEAQLEKSRLLSDRFSAERPKGSFSTLEIQRTEQGDSAMYLCASSSGQGIIYEQYFGPGTRLTVT.

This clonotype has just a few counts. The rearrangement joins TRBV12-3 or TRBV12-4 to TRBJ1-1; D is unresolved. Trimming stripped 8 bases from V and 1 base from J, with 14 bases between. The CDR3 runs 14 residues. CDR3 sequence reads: CASSSPEANTEAFF. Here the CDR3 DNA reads TGTGCCAGCTCCTCCCCTGAGGCGAACACTGAAGCTTTCTTT.

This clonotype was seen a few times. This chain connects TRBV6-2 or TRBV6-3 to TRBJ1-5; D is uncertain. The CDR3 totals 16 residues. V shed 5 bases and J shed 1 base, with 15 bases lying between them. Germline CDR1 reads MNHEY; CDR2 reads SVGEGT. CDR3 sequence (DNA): TGTGCCAGCAGTGGACTCGGTCCAGAGAGCAATCAGCCCCAGCATTTT. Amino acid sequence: CASSGLGPESNQPQHF.

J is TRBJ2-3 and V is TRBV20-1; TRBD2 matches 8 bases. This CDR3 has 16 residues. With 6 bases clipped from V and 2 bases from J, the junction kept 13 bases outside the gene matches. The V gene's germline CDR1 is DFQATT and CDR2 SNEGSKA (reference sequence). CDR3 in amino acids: CSADARLARPTDTQYF. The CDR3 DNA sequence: TGCAGTGCAGATGCCAGACTAGCGCGGCCCACAGATACGCAGTATTTT.

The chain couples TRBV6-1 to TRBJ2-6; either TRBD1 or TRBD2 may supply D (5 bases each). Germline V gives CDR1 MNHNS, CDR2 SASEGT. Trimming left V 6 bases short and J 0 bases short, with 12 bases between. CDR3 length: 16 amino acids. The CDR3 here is CASREWGSSGANVLTF. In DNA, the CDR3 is TGTGCCAGCAGGGAATGGGGGAGCTCTGGGGCCAACGTCCTGACTTTC.

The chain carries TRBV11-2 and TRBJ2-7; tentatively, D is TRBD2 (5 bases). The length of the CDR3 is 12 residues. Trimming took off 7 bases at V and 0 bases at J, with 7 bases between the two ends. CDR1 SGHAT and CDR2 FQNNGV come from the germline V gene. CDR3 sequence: CASTEGSYEQYF. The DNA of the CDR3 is TGTGCCAGCACCGAGGGCTCCTACGAGCAGTACTTC.

The CDR3 bases are TGTGCCTGGAGTTCCCAGGGAAATCAGCCCCAGCATTTT. It translates to CAWSSQGNQPQHF. The chain employs TRBV30 and TRBJ1-5; a weak D match, TRBD1 (5 bases). V gave up 2 bases and J gave up 4 bases, with 9 bases separating them. The germline V gene encodes CDR1 GTSNPN and CDR2 SVGIG (reference sequence). The CDR3 loop spans 13 amino acids.

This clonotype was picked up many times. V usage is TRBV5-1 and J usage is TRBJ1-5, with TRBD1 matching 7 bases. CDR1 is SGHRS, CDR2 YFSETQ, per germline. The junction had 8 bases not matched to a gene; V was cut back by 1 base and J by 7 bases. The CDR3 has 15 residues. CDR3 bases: TGCGCCAGCAGCTTGACAGGGGTTGCTTCGCAGCCCCAGCATTTT. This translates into CASSLTGVASQPQHF.

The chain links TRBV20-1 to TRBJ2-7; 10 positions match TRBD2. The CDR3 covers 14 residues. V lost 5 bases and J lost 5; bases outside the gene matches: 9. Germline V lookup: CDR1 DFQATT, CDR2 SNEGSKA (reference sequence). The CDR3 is CSAQLPGLANEQYF. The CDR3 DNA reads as TGCAGTGCTCAACTACCGGGACTAGCGAACGAGCAGTACTTC.

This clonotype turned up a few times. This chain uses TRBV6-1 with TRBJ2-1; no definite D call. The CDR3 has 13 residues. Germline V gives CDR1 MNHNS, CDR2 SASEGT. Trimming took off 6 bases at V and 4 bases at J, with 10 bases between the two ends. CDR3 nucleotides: TGTGCCAGCAGCCGGACGAAGTACAATGAGCAGTTCTTC. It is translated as CASSRTKYNEQFF.

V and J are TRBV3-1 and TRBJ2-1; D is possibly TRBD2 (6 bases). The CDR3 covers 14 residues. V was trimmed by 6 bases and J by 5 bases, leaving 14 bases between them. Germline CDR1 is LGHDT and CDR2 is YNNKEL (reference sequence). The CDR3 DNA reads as TGTGCCAGCAGTCTAACCGGGAGAGACAATGAGCAGTTCTTC. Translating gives CASSLTGRDNEQFF.